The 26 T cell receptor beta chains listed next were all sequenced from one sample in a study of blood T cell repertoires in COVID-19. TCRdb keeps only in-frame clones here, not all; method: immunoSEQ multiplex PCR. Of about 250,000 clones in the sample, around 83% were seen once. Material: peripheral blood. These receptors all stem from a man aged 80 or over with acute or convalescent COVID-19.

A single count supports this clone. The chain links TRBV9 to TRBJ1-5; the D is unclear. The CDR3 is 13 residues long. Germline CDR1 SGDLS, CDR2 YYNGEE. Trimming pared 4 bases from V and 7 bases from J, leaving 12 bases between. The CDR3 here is CASSPSGSQPQHF. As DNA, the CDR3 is TGTGCCAGCAGCCCCAGTGGTTCACAGCCCCAGCATTTT.

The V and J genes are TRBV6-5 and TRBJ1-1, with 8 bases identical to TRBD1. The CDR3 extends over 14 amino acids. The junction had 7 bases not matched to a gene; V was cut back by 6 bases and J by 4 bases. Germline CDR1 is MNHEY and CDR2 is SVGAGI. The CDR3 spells CASRTGAVATEAFF. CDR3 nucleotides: TGTGCCAGCAGGACAGGGGCGGTTGCCACTGAAGCTTTCTTT.

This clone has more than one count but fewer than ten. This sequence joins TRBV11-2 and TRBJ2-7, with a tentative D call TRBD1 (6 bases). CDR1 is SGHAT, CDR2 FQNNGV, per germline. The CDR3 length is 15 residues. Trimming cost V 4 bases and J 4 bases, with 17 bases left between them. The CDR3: CASSYGQFGFYEQYF. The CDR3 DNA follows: TGTGCCAGCAGCTATGGACAGTTCGGTTTTTACGAGCAGTACTTC.

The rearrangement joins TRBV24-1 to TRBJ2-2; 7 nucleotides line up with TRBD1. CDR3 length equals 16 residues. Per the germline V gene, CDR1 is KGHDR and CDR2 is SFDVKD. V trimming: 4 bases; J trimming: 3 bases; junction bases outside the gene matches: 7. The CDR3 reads CATSDSGTDYTGELFF. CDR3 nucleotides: TGTGCCACCAGTGACTCCGGGACAGATTACACCGGGGAGCTGTTTTTT.

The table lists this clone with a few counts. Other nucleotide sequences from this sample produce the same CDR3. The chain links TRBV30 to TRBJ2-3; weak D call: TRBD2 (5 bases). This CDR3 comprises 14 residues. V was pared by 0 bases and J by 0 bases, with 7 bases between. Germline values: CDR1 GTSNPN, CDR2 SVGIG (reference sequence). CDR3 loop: CAWSVGGSTDTQYF. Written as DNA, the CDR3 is TGTGCCTGGAGTGTAGGCGGGAGCACAGATACGCAGTATTTT.

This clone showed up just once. CDR3 DNA sequence: TGCGCCAGCAGTCGCATCCGACCAGGACAGGGAGGTACTGAAGCTTTCTTT. It yields the protein CASSRIRPGQGGTEAFF. This rearrangement joins TRBV10-1 to TRBJ1-1, with 8 bases that match TRBD1. This CDR3 has 17 amino acids. Germline-derived CDR1 and CDR2 are WNHNN and SYGVQD (reference sequence). The junction had 16 bases not matched to a gene; V was cut back by 5 bases and J by 5 bases.

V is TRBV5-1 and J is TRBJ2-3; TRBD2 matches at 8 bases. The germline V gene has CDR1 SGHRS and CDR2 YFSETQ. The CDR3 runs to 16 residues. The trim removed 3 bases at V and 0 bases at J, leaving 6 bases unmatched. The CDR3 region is CASSSGAGGSTDTQYF. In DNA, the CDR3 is TGCGCCAGCAGCTCGGGTGCGGGGGGTAGCACAGATACGCAGTATTTT.

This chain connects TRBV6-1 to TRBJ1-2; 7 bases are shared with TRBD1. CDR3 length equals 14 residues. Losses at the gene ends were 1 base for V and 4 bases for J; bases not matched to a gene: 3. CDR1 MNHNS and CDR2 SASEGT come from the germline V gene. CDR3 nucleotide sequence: TGTGCCAGCAGTGAAGGGACAGGCGGCTATGGCTACACCTTC. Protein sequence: CASSEGTGGYGYTF.

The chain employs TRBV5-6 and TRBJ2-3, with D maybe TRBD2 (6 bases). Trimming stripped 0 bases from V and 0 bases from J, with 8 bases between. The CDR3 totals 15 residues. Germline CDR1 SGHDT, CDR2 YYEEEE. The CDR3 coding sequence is TGTGCCAGCAGCTTGGTGCGGGACAGCACAGATACGCAGTATTTT. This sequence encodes CASSLVRDSTDTQYF.

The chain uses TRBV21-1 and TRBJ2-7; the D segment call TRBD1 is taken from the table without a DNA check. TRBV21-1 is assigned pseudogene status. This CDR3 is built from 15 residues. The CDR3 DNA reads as TGTGCCAGCAGCATCCCGGGACAGCATCCCTACGAGCAGTACTTC. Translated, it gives CASSIPGQHPYEQYF.

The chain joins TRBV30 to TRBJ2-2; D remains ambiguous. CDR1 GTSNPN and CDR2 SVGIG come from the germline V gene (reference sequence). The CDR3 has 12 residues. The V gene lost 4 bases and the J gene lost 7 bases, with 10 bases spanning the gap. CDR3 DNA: TGTGCCTGGAATCTTCAGGTCGGGGAGCTGTTTTTT. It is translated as CAWNLQVGELFF.

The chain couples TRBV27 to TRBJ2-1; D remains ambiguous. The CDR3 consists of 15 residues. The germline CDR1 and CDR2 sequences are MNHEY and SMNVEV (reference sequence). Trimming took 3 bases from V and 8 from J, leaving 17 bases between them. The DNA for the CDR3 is TGTGCCAGCAGTTTCCCGCCCAAAAGAGAGGATGAGCAGTTCTTC. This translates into CASSFPPKREDEQFF.

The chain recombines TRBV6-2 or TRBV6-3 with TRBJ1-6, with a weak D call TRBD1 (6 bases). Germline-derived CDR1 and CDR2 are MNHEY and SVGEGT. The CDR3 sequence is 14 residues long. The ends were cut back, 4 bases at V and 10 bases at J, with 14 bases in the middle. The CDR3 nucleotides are TGTGCCAGCAGTTTACAGGGAAGACAGTCACCCCTCCACTTT. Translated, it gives CASSLQGRQSPLHF.

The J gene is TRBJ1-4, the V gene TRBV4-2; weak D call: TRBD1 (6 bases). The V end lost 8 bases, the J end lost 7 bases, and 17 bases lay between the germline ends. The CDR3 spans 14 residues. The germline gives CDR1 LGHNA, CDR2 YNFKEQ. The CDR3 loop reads CASGPGGGREKLFF. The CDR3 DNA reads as TGTGCCAGCGGCCCGGGAGGGGGGCGTGAAAAACTGTTTTTT.

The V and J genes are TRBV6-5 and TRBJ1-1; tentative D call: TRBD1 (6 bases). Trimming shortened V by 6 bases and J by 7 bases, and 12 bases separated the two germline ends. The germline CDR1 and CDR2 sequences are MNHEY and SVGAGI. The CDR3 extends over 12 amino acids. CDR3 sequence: CASRWGTNEAFF. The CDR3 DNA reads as TGTGCCAGCAGATGGGGGACAAATGAAGCTTTCTTT.

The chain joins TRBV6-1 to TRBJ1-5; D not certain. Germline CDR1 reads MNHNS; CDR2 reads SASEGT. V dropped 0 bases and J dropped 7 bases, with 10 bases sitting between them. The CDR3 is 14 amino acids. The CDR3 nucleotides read TGTGCCAGCAGTGAAGCGGGAGTTACGCAGCCCCAGCATTTT. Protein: CASSEAGVTQPQHF.

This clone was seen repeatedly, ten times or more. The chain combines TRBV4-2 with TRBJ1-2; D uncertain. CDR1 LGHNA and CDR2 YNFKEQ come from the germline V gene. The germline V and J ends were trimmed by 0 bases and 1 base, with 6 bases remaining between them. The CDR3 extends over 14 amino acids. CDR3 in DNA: TGTGCCAGCAGCCAAGATTCAGATAACTATGGCTACACCTTC. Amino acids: CASSQDSDNYGYTF.

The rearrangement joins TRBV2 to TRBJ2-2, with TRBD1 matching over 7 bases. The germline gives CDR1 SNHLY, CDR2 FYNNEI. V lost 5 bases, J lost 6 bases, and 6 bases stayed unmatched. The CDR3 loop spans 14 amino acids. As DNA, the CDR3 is TGTGCCAGCAGTTCACAGGGGACGGCCGGGGAGCTGTTTTTT. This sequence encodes CASSSQGTAGELFF.

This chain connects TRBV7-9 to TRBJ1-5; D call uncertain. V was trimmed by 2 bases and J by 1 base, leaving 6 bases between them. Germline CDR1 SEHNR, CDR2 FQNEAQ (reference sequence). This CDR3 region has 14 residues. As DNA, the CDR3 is TGTGCCAGCAGCTTACGGGGAAGCAATCAGCCCCAGCATTTT. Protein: CASSLRGSNQPQHF. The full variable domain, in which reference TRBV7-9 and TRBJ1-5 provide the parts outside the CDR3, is DTGVSQNPRHKITKRGQNVTFRCDPISEHNRLYWYRQTLGQGPEFLTYFQNEAQLEKSRLLSDRFSAERPKGSFSTLEIQRTEQGDSAMYLCASSLRGSNQPQHFGDGTRLSIL.

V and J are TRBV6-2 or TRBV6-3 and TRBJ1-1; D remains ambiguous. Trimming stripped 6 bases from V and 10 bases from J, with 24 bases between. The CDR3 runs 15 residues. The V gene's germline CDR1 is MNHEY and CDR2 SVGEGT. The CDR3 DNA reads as TGTGCCAGCAGCTTACTCCGGTCGCCAGCTGGGCTAGCTTTCTTT. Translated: CASSLLRSPAGLAFF.

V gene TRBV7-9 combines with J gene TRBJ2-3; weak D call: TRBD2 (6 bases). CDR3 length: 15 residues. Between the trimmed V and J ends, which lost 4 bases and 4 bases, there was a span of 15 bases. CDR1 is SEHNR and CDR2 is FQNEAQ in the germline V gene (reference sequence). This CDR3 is CASSSLTGAADTQYF. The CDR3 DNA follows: TGTGCCAGCAGCTCTCTTACGGGAGCGGCAGATACGCAGTATTTT. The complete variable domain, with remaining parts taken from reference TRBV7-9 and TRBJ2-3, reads DTGVSQNPRHKITKRGQNVTFRCDPISEHNRLYWYRQTLGQGPEFLTYFQNEAQLEKSRLLSDRFSAERPKGSFSTLEIQRTEQGDSAMYLCASSSLTGAADTQYFGPGTRLTVL.

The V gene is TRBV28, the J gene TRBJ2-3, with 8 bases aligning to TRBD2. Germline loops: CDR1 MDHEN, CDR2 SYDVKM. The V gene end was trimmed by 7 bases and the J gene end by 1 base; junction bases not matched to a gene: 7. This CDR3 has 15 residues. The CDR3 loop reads CASNRGAGGTDTQYF. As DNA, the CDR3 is TGTGCCAGCAACCGGGGAGCGGGAGGCACAGATACGCAGTATTTT.

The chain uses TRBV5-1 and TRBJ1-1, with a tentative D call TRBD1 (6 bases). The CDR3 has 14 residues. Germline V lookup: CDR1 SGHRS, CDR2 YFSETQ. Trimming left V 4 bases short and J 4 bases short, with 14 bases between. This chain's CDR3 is CASSVQGYGTEAFF. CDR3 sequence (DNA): TGCGCCAGCAGCGTCCAGGGGTACGGCACTGAAGCTTTCTTT. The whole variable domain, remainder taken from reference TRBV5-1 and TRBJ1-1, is KAGVTQTPRYLIKTRGQQVTLSCSPISGHRSVSWYQQTPGQGLQFLFEYFSETQRNKGNFPGRFSGRQFSNSRSEMNVSTLELGDSALYLCASSVQGYGTEAFFGQGTRLTVV.

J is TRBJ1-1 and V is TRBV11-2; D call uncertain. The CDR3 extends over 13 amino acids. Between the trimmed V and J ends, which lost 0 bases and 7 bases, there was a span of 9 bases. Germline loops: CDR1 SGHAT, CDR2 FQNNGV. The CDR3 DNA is TGTGCCAGCAGCTTAGAGAGCATCGGTGAAGCTTTCTTT. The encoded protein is CASSLESIGEAFF.

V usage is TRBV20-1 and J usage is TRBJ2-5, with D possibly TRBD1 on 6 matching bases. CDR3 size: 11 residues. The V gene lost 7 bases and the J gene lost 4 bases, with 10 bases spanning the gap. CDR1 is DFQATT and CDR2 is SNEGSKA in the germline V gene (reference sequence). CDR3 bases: TGCAGTGGGGGACACCCAGAGACCCAGTACTTC. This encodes CSGGHPETQYF.

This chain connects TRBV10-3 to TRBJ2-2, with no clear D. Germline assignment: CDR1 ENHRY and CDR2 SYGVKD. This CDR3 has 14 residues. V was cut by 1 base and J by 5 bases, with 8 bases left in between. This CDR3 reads CAISELERTGELFF. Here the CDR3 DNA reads TGTGCCATCAGTGAGTTGGAGCGTACCGGGGAGCTGTTTTTT.